This T cell receptor beta chain was retrieved from a study of tumor-infiltrating lymphocytes in oesophageal squamous cell carcinoma. Germline V gene data show CDR1 as SGHRS and CDR2 as YFSETQ. The CDR3 has 13 residues. TCRdb passed the PCR reads through MiXCR, listing each CDR3 protein once. The sample carries roughly 17,000 distinct CDR3 sequences, 47% recorded once. In the case of this clonotype: A read error may account for a junction end that differs from germline.

The clonotype comes from a female donor with esophageal squamous cell carcinoma. The specimen was normal esophageal tissue next to the tumor. The chain couples TRBV5-1 to TRBJ2-1; D may be TRBD1 (7 bases). The CDR3 nucleotides read TGCGCCAGCAGGGCGGGACAGTTCTACGAGCAGTACTTT. It translates to CASRAGQFYEQYF.